This T cell receptor (beta chain) derives from a study of blood T cell repertoires in COVID-19. Germline V gives CDR1 SGHRS, CDR2 YFSETQ. The trim removed 0 bases at V and 6 bases at J, leaving 9 bases unmatched. The length of the CDR3 is 16 residues. Using immunoSEQ multiplex PCR, the repertoire was profiled, and TCRdb retains in-frame clones only, with some absent. The profile shows about 86,000 clones, 75% to 90% of them singletons. The chain links TRBV5-1 to TRBJ2-1, with TRBD1 matching over 7 bases. The sequenced sample was peripheral blood. This clonotype was sampled from a woman of 80 years or more with active or convalescent COVID-19. CDR3 bases: TGCGCCAGCAGCTTGGACCCTCGGGACAGTTTCAATGAGCAGTTCTTC. Translating it yields CASSLDPRDSFNEQFF.